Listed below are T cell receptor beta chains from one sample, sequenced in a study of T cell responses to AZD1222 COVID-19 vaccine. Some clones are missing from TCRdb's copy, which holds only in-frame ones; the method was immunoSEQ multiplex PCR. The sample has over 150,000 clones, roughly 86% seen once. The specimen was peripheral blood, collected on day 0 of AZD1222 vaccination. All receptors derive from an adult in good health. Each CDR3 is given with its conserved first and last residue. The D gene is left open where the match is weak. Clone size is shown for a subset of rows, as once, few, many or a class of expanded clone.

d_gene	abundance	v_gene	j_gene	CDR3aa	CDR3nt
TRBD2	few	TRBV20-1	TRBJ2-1	CSASGLAGNNEQFF	TGCAGTGCTAGTGGGCTAGCGGGAAACAATGAGCAGTTCTTC
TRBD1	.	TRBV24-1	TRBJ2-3	CATEGQGTDTQYF	TGTGCCACCGAAGGACAGGGCACAGATACGCAGTATTTT
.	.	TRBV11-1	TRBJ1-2	CASSEARGYGYTF	TGTGCCAGCAGCGAGGCCCGGGGCTATGGCTACACCTTC
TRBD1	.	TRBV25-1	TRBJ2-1	CASSEITGDYNEQFF	TGTGCCAGCAGTGAGATAACAGGGGATTACAATGAGCAGTTCTTC
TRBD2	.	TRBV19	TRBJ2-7	CASSISAGEIYEQYF	TGTGCCAGTAGTATCTCAGCGGGGGAAATCTACGAGCAGTACTTC
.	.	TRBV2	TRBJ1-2	CASSVRGGGDGYTF	TGTGCCAGCAGTGTAAGAGGGGGAGGTGACGGCTACACCTTC
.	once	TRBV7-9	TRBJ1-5	CASSQGLGFNQPQHF	TGTGCCAGCAGCCAGGGGCTGGGATTTAATCAGCCCCAGCATTTT
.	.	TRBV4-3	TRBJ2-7	CASSQEGGPYEQYF	TGCGCCAGCAGCCAAGAGGGGGGCCCCTACGAGCAGTACTTC
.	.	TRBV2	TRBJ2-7	CASSSGSFSYEQYF	TGTGCCAGCAGTTCAGGGTCTTTTTCCTACGAGCAGTACTTC
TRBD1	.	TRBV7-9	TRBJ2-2	CASSLGVWQGDTGELFF	TGTGCCAGCAGCTTAGGAGTGTGGCAGGGGGACACCGGGGAGCTGTTTTTT
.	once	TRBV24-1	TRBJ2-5	CATSDEWQETQYF	TGTGCCACCAGTGATGAATGGCAAGAGACCCAGTACTTC
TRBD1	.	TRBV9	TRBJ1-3	CASSVTGTGSGNTIYF	TGTGCCAGCAGCGTCACCGGGACAGGATCTGGAAACACCATATATTTT
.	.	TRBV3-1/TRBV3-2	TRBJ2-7	CASSGNRAYEQYF	TGTGCCAGCAGCGGGAACAGGGCTTACGAGCAGTACTTC
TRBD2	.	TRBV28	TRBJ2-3	CASSPAAGSWTDTQYF	TGTGCCAGCAGCCCTGCAGCGGGGTCTTGGACAGATACGCAGTATTTT
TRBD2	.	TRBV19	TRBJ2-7	CASSIARGIAGNYEQYF	TGTGCCAGTAGTATAGCCCGCGGGATAGCGGGGAACTACGAGCAGTACTTC
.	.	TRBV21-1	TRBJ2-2	CASSILLDRGVNTGELFF	TGTGCCAGCAGCATACTCCTGGACAGGGGCGTTAACACCGGGGAGCTGTTTTTT
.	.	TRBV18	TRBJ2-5	CASSPPGFQETQYF	TGTGCCAGCTCACCACCGGGGTTCCAAGAGACCCAGTACTTC
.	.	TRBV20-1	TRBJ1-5	CSASNRGSYSNQPQHF	TGCAGTGCTAGTAATCGGGGCTCGTATAGCAATCAGCCCCAGCATTTT
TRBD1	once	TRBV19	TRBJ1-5	CASSIGPGGHQPQHF	TGTGCCAGTAGTATCGGGCCAGGGGGGCATCAGCCCCAGCATTTT
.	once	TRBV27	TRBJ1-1	CASSSLGVTEAFF	TGTGCCAGCAGTTCCTTGGGAGTCACTGAAGCTTTCTTT
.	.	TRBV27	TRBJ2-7	CASSSGAYEQYF	TGTGCCAGCAGTTCCGGGGCCTACGAGCAGTACTTC
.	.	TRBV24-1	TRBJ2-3	CATREGGSTDTQYF	TGTGCCACCAGAGAAGGCGGTAGCACAGATACGCAGTATTTT
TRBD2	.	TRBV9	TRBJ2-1	CASSVREGDRGFF	TGTGCCAGCAGCGTACGGGAGGGGGACCGAGGGTTCTTC
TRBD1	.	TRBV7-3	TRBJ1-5	CASSPTGGQPQHF	TGTGCCAGCAGCCCCACAGGGGGTCAGCCCCAGCATTTT
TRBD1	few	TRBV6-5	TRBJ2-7	CASSFTDRGSYEQYF	TGTGCCAGCAGTTTCACCGACAGGGGCTCCTACGAGCAGTACTTC
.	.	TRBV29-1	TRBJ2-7	CSATYREPYEQYF	TGCAGCGCGACATACAGGGAGCCCTACGAGCAGTACTTC
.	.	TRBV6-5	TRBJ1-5	CASSTPGSNQPQHF	TGTGCCAGCAGTACCCCAGGGTCAAATCAGCCCCAGCATTTT
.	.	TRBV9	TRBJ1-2	CASSVGHADRYTF	TGTGCCAGCAGCGTAGGGCACGCGGACCGCTACACCTTC
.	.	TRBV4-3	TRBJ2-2	CASSQGIPGAGWTGELFF	TGCGCCAGCAGCCAAGGGATCCCGGGGGCAGGGTGGACCGGGGAGCTGTTTTTT
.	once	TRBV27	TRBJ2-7	CASGGGYEQYF	TGTGCCAGCGGGGGAGGTTACGAGCAGTACTTC
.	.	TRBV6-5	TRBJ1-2	CASSASRGRGGYTF	TGTGCCAGCAGCGCCTCTCGGGGGCGAGGTGGCTACACCTTC
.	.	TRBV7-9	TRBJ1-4	CASSFTPSGPRGEKLFF	TGTGCCAGCAGCTTTACCCCGTCGGGACCGAGGGGTGAAAAACTGTTTTTT
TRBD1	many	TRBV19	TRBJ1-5	CASSPTGGLQPQHF	TGTGCCAGTAGCCCGACAGGGGGCCTTCAGCCCCAGCATTTT
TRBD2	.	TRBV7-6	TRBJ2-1	CASSFSIAGSSYNEQFF	TGTGCCAGCAGCTTTAGTATAGCGGGGAGCTCCTACAATGAGCAGTTCTTC
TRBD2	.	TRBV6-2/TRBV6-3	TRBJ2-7	CASSQPGRGSPSEQYF	TGTGCCAGCAGCCAGCCTGGGCGGGGGTCCCCAAGCGAGCAGTACTTC
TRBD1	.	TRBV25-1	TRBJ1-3	CASRTTGGFGNTIYF	TGTGCCAGCAGGACAACAGGGGGCTTTGGAAACACCATATATTTT
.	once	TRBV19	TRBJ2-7	CASAGSSYEQYF	TGTGCCAGTGCAGGGTCCTCCTACGAGCAGTACTTC
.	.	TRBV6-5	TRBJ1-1	CASRGSATEAFF	TGTGCCAGCAGAGGATCGGCCACTGAAGCTTTCTTT
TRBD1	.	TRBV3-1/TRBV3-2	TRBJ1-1	CASSPGTGREGTEAFF	TGTGCCAGCAGCCCAGGGACAGGGAGGGAAGGGACTGAAGCTTTCTTT
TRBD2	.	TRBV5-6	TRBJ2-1	CASSLVGGSVAYNEQFF	TGTGCCAGCAGCTTGGTTGGCGGGAGTGTGGCCTACAATGAGCAGTTCTTC
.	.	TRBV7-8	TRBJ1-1	CASSLVSGSAFF	TGTGCCAGCAGCTTAGTTTCCGGTAGCGCTTTCTTT
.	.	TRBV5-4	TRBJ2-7	CASSLALQGVYEQYF	TGTGCCAGCAGCTTGGCCTTGCAGGGAGTCTACGAGCAGTACTTC
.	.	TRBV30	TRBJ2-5	CAWTQQETQYF	TGTGCCTGGACGCAACAAGAGACCCAGTACTTC
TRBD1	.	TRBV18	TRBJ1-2	CASSPPGQGYGYTF	TGTGCCAGCTCACCACCGGGACAGGGGTATGGCTACACCTTC
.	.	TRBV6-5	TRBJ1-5	CASSLLPRGNQPQHF	TGTGCCAGCAGTCTATTGCCACGGGGGAATCAGCCCCAGCATTTT
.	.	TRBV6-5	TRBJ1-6	CASSSPGRSNSPLHF	TGTGCCAGCAGTTCTCCGGGACGTTCCAATTCACCCCTCCACTTT
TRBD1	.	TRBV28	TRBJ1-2	CASWIPGQGLSYGYTF	TGTGCCAGCTGGATCCCGGGACAGGGACTTTCCTATGGCTACACCTTC